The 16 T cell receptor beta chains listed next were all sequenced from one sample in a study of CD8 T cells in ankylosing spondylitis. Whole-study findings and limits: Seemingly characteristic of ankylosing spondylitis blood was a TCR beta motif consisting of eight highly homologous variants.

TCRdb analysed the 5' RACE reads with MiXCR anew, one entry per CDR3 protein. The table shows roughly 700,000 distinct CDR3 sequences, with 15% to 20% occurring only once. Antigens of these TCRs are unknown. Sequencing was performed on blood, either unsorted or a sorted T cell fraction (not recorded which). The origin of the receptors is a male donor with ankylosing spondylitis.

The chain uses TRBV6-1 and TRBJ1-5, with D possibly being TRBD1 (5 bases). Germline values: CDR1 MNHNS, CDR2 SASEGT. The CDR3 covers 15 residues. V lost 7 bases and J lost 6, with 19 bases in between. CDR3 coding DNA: TGTGCCAGCAAGTGGGGCCAAAGCGGTGTTCAGCCCCAGCATTTT. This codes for CASKWGQSGVQPQHF.

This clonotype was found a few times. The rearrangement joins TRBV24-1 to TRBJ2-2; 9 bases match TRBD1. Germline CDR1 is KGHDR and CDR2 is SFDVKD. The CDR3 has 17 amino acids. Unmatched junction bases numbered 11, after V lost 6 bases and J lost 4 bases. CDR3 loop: CATSSSIQGAATGELFF. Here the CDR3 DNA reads TGTGCCACCAGTAGCTCGATACAGGGGGCCGCCACCGGGGAGCTGTTTTTT.

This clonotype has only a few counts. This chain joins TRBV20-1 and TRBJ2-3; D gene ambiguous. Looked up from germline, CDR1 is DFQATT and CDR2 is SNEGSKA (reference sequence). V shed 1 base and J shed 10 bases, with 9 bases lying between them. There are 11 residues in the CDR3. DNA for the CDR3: TGCAGTGCTAGAGTGGGGTTTTCGCAGTATTTT. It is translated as CSARVGFSQYF.

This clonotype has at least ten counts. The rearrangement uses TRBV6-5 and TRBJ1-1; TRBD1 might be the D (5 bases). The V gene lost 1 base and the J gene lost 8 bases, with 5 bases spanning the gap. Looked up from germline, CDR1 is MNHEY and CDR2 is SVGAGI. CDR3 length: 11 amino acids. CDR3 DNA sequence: TGTGCCAGCAGTTACTGGGGGGAAGCTTTCTTT. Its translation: CASSYWGEAFF.

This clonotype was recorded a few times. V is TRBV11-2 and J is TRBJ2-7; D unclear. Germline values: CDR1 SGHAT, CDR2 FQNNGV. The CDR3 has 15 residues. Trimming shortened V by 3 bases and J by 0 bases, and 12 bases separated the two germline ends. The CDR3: CASSFNPTSSYEQYF. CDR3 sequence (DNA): TGTGCCAGCAGCTTTAACCCAACCAGCTCCTACGAGCAGTACTTC.

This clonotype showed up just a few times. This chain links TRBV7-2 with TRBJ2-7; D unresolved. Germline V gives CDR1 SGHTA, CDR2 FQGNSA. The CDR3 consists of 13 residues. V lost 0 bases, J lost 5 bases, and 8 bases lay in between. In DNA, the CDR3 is TGTGCCAGCAGCTTAGCACAGTTCCACGAGCAGTACTTC. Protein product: CASSLAQFHEQYF.

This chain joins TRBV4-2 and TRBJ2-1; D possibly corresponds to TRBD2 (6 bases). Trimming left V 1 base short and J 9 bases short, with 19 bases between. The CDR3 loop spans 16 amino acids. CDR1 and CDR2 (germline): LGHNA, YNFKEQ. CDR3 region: CASSQVGGEIRAEQFF. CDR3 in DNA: TGTGCCAGCAGCCAAGTTGGAGGGGAGATACGCGCTGAGCAGTTCTTC.

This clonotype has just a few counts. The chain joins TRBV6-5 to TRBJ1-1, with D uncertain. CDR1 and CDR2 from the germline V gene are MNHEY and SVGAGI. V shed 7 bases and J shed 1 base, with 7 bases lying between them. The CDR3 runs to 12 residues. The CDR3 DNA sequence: TGTGCCAGCAAGTATGGGAACACTGAAGCTTTCTTT. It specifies CASKYGNTEAFF.

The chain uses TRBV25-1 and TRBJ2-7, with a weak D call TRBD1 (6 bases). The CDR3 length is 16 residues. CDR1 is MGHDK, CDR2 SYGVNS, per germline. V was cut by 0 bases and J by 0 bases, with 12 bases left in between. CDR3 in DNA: TGTGCCAGCAGTGAATATCGAACAGGGAGCTCCTACGAGCAGTACTTC. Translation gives CASSEYRTGSSYEQYF.

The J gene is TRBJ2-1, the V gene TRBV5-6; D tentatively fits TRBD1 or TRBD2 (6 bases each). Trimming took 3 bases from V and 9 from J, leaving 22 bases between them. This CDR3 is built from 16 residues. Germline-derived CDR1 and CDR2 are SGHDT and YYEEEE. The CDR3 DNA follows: TGTGCCAGCAGCTCCGGGGGACTCCGGGGGCAGGGTGAGCAGTTCTTC. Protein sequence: CASSSGGLRGQGEQFF.

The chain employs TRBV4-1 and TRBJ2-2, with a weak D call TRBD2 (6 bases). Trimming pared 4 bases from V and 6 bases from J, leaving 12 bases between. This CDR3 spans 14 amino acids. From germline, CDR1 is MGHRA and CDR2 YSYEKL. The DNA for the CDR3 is TGCGCCAGCAGCCCACAGGAGGGTGCCGGGGAGCTGTTTTTT. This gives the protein CASSPQEGAGELFF.

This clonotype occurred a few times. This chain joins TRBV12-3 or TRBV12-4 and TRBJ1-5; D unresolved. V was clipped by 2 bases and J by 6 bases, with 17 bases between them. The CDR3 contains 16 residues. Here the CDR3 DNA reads TGTGCCAGCAGTTTATTGCCCCTGTCCAGTGGTCAGCCCCAGCATTTT. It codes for CASSLLPLSSGQPQHF.

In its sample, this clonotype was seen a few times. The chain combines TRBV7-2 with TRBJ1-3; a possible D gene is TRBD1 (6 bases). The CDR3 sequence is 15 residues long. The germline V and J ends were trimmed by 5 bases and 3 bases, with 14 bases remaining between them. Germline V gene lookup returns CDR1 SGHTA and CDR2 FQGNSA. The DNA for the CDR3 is TGTGCCAGCAGCCCGAAGGGGGGGCTTGGAAACACCATATATTTT. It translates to CASSPKGGLGNTIYF.

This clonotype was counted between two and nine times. The CDR3 coding sequence is TGTGCCACCAGTGATTTAGCGGCAAGCTCCTACAATGAGCAGTTCTTC. It specifies CATSDLAASSYNEQFF. The chain carries TRBV24-1 and TRBJ2-1; a weak D match, TRBD2 (5 bases). The CDR3 loop spans 16 amino acids. CDR1 is KGHDR, CDR2 SFDVKD, per germline. V was cut by 1 base and J by 0 bases, with 9 bases left in between.

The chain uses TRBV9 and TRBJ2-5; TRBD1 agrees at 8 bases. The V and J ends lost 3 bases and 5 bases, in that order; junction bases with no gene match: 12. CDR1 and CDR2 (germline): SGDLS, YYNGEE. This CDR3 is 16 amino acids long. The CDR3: CASSARGQGALETQYF. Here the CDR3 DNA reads TGTGCCAGCAGCGCCCGGGGGCAGGGGGCTCTCGAGACCCAGTACTTC.

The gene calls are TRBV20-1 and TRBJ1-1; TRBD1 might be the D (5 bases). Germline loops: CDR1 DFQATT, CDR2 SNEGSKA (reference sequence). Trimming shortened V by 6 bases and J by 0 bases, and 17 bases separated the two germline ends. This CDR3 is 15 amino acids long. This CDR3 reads CSARSPTGLNTEAFF. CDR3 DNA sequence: TGCAGTGCCCGAAGCCCCACAGGATTGAACACTGAAGCTTTCTTT.